Below are 20 T cell receptor beta chains sequenced from a single sample in a study of control samples from healthy donors and cancer patients. The table came from immunoSEQ multiplex PCR; TCRdb's copy has only in-frame clones and leaves some out. The sample has about 250,000 clones, around 80% seen once. Sequenced sample: PBMCs. These receptors all stem from an older woman with lung cancer.

This clone was observed once. The sample contains more than one DNA sequence encoding this CDR3. The V call is TRBV29-1, the J call TRBJ1-2, with D possibly being TRBD1 (5 bases). Trimming left V 0 bases short and J 8 bases short, with 13 bases between. Germline assignment: CDR1 SQVTM and CDR2 ANQGSEA. This CDR3 is 13 amino acids long. This CDR3 reads CSVEESRGGGYTF. The CDR3, as DNA: TGCAGCGTTGAAGAATCGCGCGGGGGAGGCTACACCTTC.

This clone appeared once. The chain links TRBV5-1 to TRBJ1-3; D might be TRBD1 (6 bases). Trimming shortened V by 4 bases and J by 0 bases, and 11 bases separated the two germline ends. Germline V gene data show CDR1 as SGHRS and CDR2 as YFSETQ. The CDR3 is 15 amino acids. CDR3 loop: CASSPGVVSGNTIYF. CDR3 sequence (DNA): TGCGCCAGCAGCCCAGGGGTAGTCTCTGGAAACACCATATATTTT.

The CDR3 region has the DNA TGTGCCAGCAGCGTTAGCGGGAGGGGTGTTGGGTCCCAGTACTTC. This encodes CASSVSGRGVGSQYF. V gene TRBV9 combines with J gene TRBJ2-5; 11 nucleotides align to TRBD2. Trimming took 2 bases from V and 9 from J; bases not matched to a gene: 9. Germline-derived CDR1 and CDR2 are SGDLS and YYNGEE. This CDR3 contains 15 residues.

This rearrangement joins TRBV19 to TRBJ2-2, with D uncertain. The CDR3 has 15 amino acids. Per germline, CDR1 LNHDA and CDR2 SQIVND (reference sequence). V gave up 3 bases and J gave up 5 bases, with 13 bases separating them. Here the CDR3 reads CASSIGGHKTGELFF. In nucleotides, the CDR3 is TGTGCCAGTAGTATCGGTGGGCACAAAACCGGGGAGCTGTTTTTT.

The chain combines TRBV4-1 with TRBJ2-7, with D unresolved. V shed 1 base and J shed 3 bases, with 7 bases lying between them. The CDR3 is 13 amino acids. Germline V lookup: CDR1 MGHRA, CDR2 YSYEKL. CDR3 DNA: TGCGCCAGCAGCCAAGTTCTACTCTACGAGCAGTACTTC. Translated: CASSQVLLYEQYF.

This clone was observed a single time. The chain links TRBV24-1 to TRBJ2-3; TRBD2 matches 9 bases. Germline V gene lookup returns CDR1 KGHDR and CDR2 SFDVKD. There are 18 residues in the CDR3. With V trimmed by 7 bases and J by 0 bases, 13 bases remained unmatched. The CDR3 DNA is TGTGCCACCAGGCCCTTTGGGAAAACTAGCGGGAGCACAGATACGCAGTATTTT. It is translated as CATRPFGKTSGSTDTQYF.

This clone was observed many times. The CDR3 spells CATGSGQGLHEQYF. The CDR3 bases are TGTGCCACTGGATCAGGACAGGGACTCCACGAGCAGTACTTC. The rearrangement uses TRBV10-3 and TRBJ2-7; 8 bases fit TRBD1. The CDR3 extends over 14 amino acids. V was pared by 10 bases and J by 5 bases, with 13 bases of the junction left unmatched. Looked up from germline, CDR1 is ENHRY and CDR2 is SYGVKD.

The chain joins TRBV5-1 to TRBJ2-1, with D tentatively TRBD1 (6 bases). Per germline, CDR1 SGHRS and CDR2 YFSETQ. V lost 4 bases, J lost 12 bases, and 17 bases lay in between. The CDR3 contains 13 residues. DNA of the CDR3: TGCGCCAGCAGCCCATCCGGCCTAGGGGGGCAGTTCTTC. Translation: CASSPSGLGGQFF.

In its sample, this clone was seen once. This chain joins TRBV19 and TRBJ1-4; a weak D match, TRBD1 (5 bases). Trimming took off 6 bases at V and 6 bases at J, with 14 bases between the two ends. Per the germline V gene, CDR1 is LNHDA and CDR2 is SQIVND (reference sequence). The CDR3 loop spans 14 amino acids. The CDR3 is CASSDRDGDEKLFF. CDR3 nucleotides: TGTGCCAGTAGCGACCGGGACGGAGATGAAAAACTGTTTTTT.

V usage is TRBV5-5 and J usage is TRBJ1-3; D is unclear. Trimming cost V 0 bases and J 2 bases, with 9 bases left between them. In germline, CDR1 is SGHKS, CDR2 YYEKEE (reference sequence). The length of the CDR3 is 15 residues. The CDR3 sequence is CASSLEPLTGNTIYF. The CDR3 DNA is TGTGCCAGCAGCTTGGAACCTCTGACTGGAAACACCATATATTTT.

This clone has just a few counts. The chain uses TRBV5-1 and TRBJ2-1, with D hard to call. The germline V gene has CDR1 SGHRS and CDR2 YFSETQ. This CDR3 is 12 amino acids long. Trimming stripped 4 bases from V and 8 bases from J, with 10 bases between. CDR3 nucleotides: TGCGCCAGCAGCCCGGATTACTATGAGCAGTTCTTC. This codes for CASSPDYYEQFF.

The V call is TRBV5-6, the J call TRBJ2-5; 8 bases match TRBD2. From germline, CDR1 is SGHDT and CDR2 YYEEEE. Trimming cost V 7 bases and J 5 bases; bases outside gene matches: 7. This CDR3 contains 13 residues. The CDR3 region has the DNA TGTGCCAGCCAAGCGGGGGTTGTGGAGACCCAGTACTTC. Amino acids: CASQAGVVETQYF.

The chain uses TRBV2 and TRBJ2-3; 7 positions match TRBD2. V lost 7 bases, J lost 0 bases, and 10 bases stayed unmatched. CDR1 is SNHLY, CDR2 FYNNEI, per germline. The CDR3 runs to 16 residues. CDR3 sequence: CASKSGRGGSTDTQYF. The CDR3 nucleotides are TGTGCCAGCAAGAGTGGGAGGGGCGGGAGCACAGATACGCAGTATTTT.

The chain employs TRBV6-6 and TRBJ2-7, with TRBD1 matching over 7 bases. This CDR3 is built from 16 residues. The ends lost 8 bases at V and 2 bases at J; junction bases unmatched: 15. CDR1 MNHNY and CDR2 SVGAGI come from the germline V gene (reference sequence). In DNA form, the CDR3 reads TGTGCCAGCCTCACACAGGGGACGTTGGGGGCCTACGAGCAGTACTTC. This gives the protein CASLTQGTLGAYEQYF.

This chain links TRBV5-1 with TRBJ1-4; 11 bases align to TRBD1. V was clipped by 4 bases and J by 8 bases; unmatched bases: 7. The CDR3 is 15 residues long. Germline V gene data show CDR1 as SGHRS and CDR2 as YFSETQ. The CDR3 DNA sequence: TGCGCCAGCAGCAACTCCGGGACAGGGGGGGAAAAACTGTTTTTT. Its protein product is CASSNSGTGGEKLFF.

The genes are TRBV2 and TRBJ2-7, with 7 bases matching TRBD1. This CDR3 is 13 amino acids long. With V trimmed by 7 bases and J by 5 bases, 8 bases remained unmatched. Germline CDR1 SNHLY, CDR2 FYNNEI. The CDR3 region has the DNA TGTGCCAGCAATGCAGGGGGTATGGACGAGCAGTACTTC. It encodes CASNAGGMDEQYF. The whole variable domain, remainder taken from reference TRBV2 and TRBJ2-7, is EPEVTQTPSHQVTQMGQEVILRCVPISNHLYFYWYRQILGQKVEFLVSFYNNEISEKSEIFDDQFSVERPDGSNFTLKIRSTKLEDSAMYFCASNAGGMDEQYFGPGTRLTVT.

This clone has just one count. This chain links TRBV5-1 with TRBJ2-7; D not resolved. The CDR3 runs 12 residues. CDR1 and CDR2 (germline): SGHRS, YFSETQ. With 1 base removed from V and 2 bases from J, the gap between germline ends came to 4 bases. The CDR3 DNA follows: TGCGCCAGCAGCTTGATACCCTACGAGCAGTACTTC. Translation gives CASSLIPYEQYF.

The chain employs TRBV5-1 and TRBJ1-4; D gene unclear. Looked up from germline, CDR1 is SGHRS and CDR2 is YFSETQ. Trimming removed 0 bases from V and 7 bases from J, with 10 bases in between. This CDR3 contains 14 residues. This CDR3 reads CASSLGASPEKLFF. CDR3 in DNA: TGCGCCAGCAGCTTGGGTGCGAGCCCTGAAAAACTGTTTTTT.

The rearrangement joins TRBV5-1 to TRBJ2-1; 9 bases map to TRBD1. This CDR3 spans 15 amino acids. J lost 3 bases, V lost 9 bases, and 10 bases had no gene match. CDR1 is SGHRS and CDR2 is YFSETQ in the germline V gene. The CDR3 DNA follows: TGCGCCACCTCTACAGGGGGCGCATACTACAATGAGCAGTTCTTC. As protein: CATSTGGAYYNEQFF. Filled out from reference TRBV5-1 and TRBJ2-1, the complete variable domain reads KAGVTQTPRYLIKTRGQQVTLSCSPISGHRSVSWYQQTPGQGLQFLFEYFSETQRNKGNFPGRFSGRQFSNSRSEMNVSTLELGDSALYLCATSTGGAYYNEQFFGPGTRLTVL.

CDR3 region: CASSLDRSTEAFF. The CDR3 region has the DNA TGTGCCAGCAGTTTAGACCGGAGCACTGAAGCTTTCTTT. The V call is TRBV12-3 or TRBV12-4, the J call TRBJ1-1; D remains unclear. The CDR3 has 13 residues. V was trimmed by 1 base and J by 4 bases, leaving 7 bases between them.